This T cell receptor (beta chain) was identified in a study of blood T cell repertoires in COVID-19. On the study more broadly: Sites in the United States, Italy and Spain provided acute and convalescent COVID-19 samples.

Authors' analysis steps: Cell counts per sample came from amplifying reference gene primers. Repertoires were generated with immunoSEQ multiplex PCR, while TCRdb's copy carries only in-frame clones and drops some. V, J and clone size derive from that table, while D and trimming were established from the DNA sequence. The table shows 330,000 or so clones, with roughly nine tenths occurring only once. CDR3 length equals 15 residues. Germline V gene data show CDR1 as LGHDT and CDR2 as YNNKEL (reference sequence). With V trimmed by 3 bases and J by 3 bases, 1 base remained unmatched. The TCR was taken from a woman aged 25 to 45 who had recovered from COVID-19. The source material was PBMCs or T cells enriched from blood (not recorded which). The chain combines TRBV3-1 (or the pseudogene TRBV3-2) with TRBJ2-6; the match to TRBD1 covers 8 bases. The CDR3 reads CASSQTGVGANVLTF. The CDR3 DNA reads as TGTGCCAGCAGCCAGACAGGGGTTGGGGCCAACGTCCTGACTTTC.